A single sample is the source of the 4 T cell receptor beta chains below, sequenced in a study of blood T cell repertoires in COVID-19 (dated by TCRdb to the early 2020s). Receptor amplification or capture employed the immunoSEQ multiplex PCR assay. This is the immuneACCESS table as TCRdb keeps it, with only in-frame sequences that have V and J called. A part of the clones is gone; compared with another copy, unresolved V genes explain less than half, and the rest is unexplained. This sample lists over 150,000 clones; approximately 84% were detected once. In total, the top ten clones hold about 6.9% of the sample. Sequencing used peripheral blood. The receptor source for this set is a human donor with acute or convalescent COVID-19. The donor label of this sample is uncertain.

This clone appeared a few times. The V call is TRBV10-3, the J call TRBJ2-2; the match to TRBD1 covers 10 bases. Trimming took 2 bases from V and 1 from J; bases not matched to a gene: 4. Germline V gene lookup returns CDR1 ENHRY and CDR2 SYGVKD. The length of the CDR3 is 17 residues. CDR3 nucleotides: TGTGCCATCAGTGAGAAGGGACAGGGGAGGAACACCGGGGAGCTGTTTTTT. Translated, it gives CAISEKGQGRNTGELFF.

The chain uses TRBV27 and TRBJ1-5, with TRBD1 matching 10 bases. Unmatched junction bases numbered 8, after V lost 6 bases and J lost 3 bases. The CDR3 loop spans 16 amino acids. CDR1 MNHEY and CDR2 SMNVEV come from the germline V gene (reference sequence). The DNA for the CDR3 is TGTGCCAGCAGAATGACAGGGGGCGGAGACAATCAGCCCCAGCATTTT. Protein product: CASRMTGGGDNQPQHF.

This chain joins TRBV5-5 and TRBJ1-2, with D possibly being TRBD1 (6 bases). The germline V and J ends were trimmed by 2 bases and 4 bases, with 12 bases remaining between them. The CDR3 length is 14 residues. Germline CDR1 and CDR2: SGHKS and YYEKEE (reference sequence). For the CDR3, the DNA is TGTGCCAGCAGCTTAGCCAGGGGCCCCTATGGCTACACCTTC. Encoded protein: CASSLARGPYGYTF.

The chain joins TRBV5-5 to TRBJ2-5; D is unresolved. Germline CDR1 SGHKS, CDR2 YYEKEE (reference sequence). The CDR3 runs 12 residues. The ends were cut back, 3 bases at V and 0 bases at J, with 3 bases in the middle. CDR3 bases: TGTGCCAGCAGCTCTAACCAAGAGACCCAGTACTTC. Translation: CASSSNQETQYF.